The clone carrying this T cell receptor beta chain was detected ten times or more. No antigen is known for it. Per sample, a minimum of 6.5 million PBMCs were isolated. The CDR3 is 16 residues long. The V and J ends lost 4 bases and 7 bases, in that order; junction bases with no gene match: 13. The data were taken from a study of blood T cells in healthy people across ages. Whole-study results and caveats: Age advanced and TCR beta diversity per million T cells fell, roughly linearly. With naive T cell percentage, TCR beta diversity showed a strong correlation.

Then a second PCR, running about 6 to 12 cycles, was carried out with a sample-barcoded 5' primer and a J-beta primer mix. TCRdb recomputed calls from the 5' RACE reads with MiXCR, one row per CDR3 protein. In the table there are about 1.7 million distinct CDR3 sequences, roughly 28% of which are singletons. Sequencing was performed on blood. This sequence was found in a woman aged 25-40 years in good health. The chain couples TRBV12-3 or TRBV12-4 to TRBJ2-7; the match to TRBD2 covers 10 bases. This CDR3 is CASSSTTSGPRSEQYF. The DNA for the CDR3 is TGTGCCAGCAGTTCAACGACTAGCGGGCCCCGGTCGGAGCAGTACTTC.